This T cell receptor beta chain was retrieved from a study of OX40 agonist ivuxolimab in advanced cancers. This CDR3 is built from 12 residues. The V and J ends lost 7 bases and 4 bases respectively, with 8 bases between them. Germline CDR1 reads SNHLY; CDR2 reads FYNNEI. The data were produced by immunoSEQ multiplex PCR, yet TCRdb's version contains in-frame clones alone and is incomplete. The table has about 23,000 clones, approximately 81% seen once. Study-wide findings and caveats: Expanded peripheral T cells had an undetermined antigen specificity.

In its sample, this clone was seen a few times. Its cognate antigen is unknown. The gene calls are TRBV2 and TRBJ1-3; D is unclear. The specimen was CD4+ or CD8+ T cells sorted from blood, collected in a trial of the OX40 agonist ivuxolimab. This TCR derives from an adult with an advanced solid tumor such as melanoma, head and neck, liver or kidney cancer. Here the CDR3 DNA reads TGTGCCAGCATAAGACTCGGAAACACCATATATTTT. It translates to CASIRLGNTIYF.